A selection of T cell receptor beta chains follows, all from one sample in a study of neurological immune-mediated disorders. In TCRdb, the 5' RACE reads were re-called with MiXCR into one record per CDR3 protein. The sample includes tens of thousands of distinct CDR3 sequences, less than 2.5% seen only once; the top ten take approximately 3%. Sequenced: PBMCs. These receptor sequences come from a man aged 45-60 years with multiple sclerosis. The CDR3 runs from the conserved cysteine through the conserved F or W. The order of the fields is V gene, CDR3 protein.

V gene: TRBV20-1
CDR3 protein: CSAAERQGSSGANVLTF

V gene: TRBV5-1
CDR3 protein: CASSIRLAGLMGRNEQFF

V gene: TRBV20-1
CDR3 protein: CSATPGAVSYEQYF

V gene: TRBV4-3
CDR3 protein: CASSQESPGLISYEQYF

V gene: TRBV27
CDR3 protein: CASSLEGHSYEQYF

V gene: TRBV20-1
CDR3 protein: CSARGTGEGRREKLFF

V gene: TRBV6-2/TRBV6-3
CDR3 protein: CASSYEVGGPAWNTQYF

V gene: TRBV5-1
CDR3 protein: CASSPARGREGYTF

V gene: TRBV5-1
CDR3 protein: CASSLATTGTDTQYF

V gene: TRBV20-1
CDR3 protein: CSEAGSHEQYF

V gene: TRBV12-3/TRBV12-4
CDR3 protein: CASTGNGNTIYF

V gene: TRBV5-5
CDR3 protein: CASSSRTTNQPQHF

V gene: TRBV5-1
CDR3 protein: CASSLGLGQGDNEQFF

V gene: TRBV20-1
CDR3 protein: CSARVGTSGGRDTQYF

V gene: TRBV7-3
CDR3 protein: CASSPPGSYEQYF

V gene: TRBV5-1
CDR3 protein: CASSPEVGQYTGELFF

V gene: TRBV6-5
CDR3 protein: CASSSQVGGGNQPQHF

V gene: TRBV7-3
CDR3 protein: CASSRGVGRGDNEQFF

V gene: TRBV7-2
CDR3 protein: CASKTSGPDTQYF

V gene: TRBV7-2
CDR3 protein: CASSSVRDPETQYF

V gene: TRBV2
CDR3 protein: CASSDSFYEQYF

V gene: TRBV20-1
CDR3 protein: CSATNFGTGGTGELFF

V gene: TRBV12-3/TRBV12-4
CDR3 protein: CASSFRGQTTGNTEAFF

V gene: TRBV9
CDR3 protein: CASSAGGRQETQYF